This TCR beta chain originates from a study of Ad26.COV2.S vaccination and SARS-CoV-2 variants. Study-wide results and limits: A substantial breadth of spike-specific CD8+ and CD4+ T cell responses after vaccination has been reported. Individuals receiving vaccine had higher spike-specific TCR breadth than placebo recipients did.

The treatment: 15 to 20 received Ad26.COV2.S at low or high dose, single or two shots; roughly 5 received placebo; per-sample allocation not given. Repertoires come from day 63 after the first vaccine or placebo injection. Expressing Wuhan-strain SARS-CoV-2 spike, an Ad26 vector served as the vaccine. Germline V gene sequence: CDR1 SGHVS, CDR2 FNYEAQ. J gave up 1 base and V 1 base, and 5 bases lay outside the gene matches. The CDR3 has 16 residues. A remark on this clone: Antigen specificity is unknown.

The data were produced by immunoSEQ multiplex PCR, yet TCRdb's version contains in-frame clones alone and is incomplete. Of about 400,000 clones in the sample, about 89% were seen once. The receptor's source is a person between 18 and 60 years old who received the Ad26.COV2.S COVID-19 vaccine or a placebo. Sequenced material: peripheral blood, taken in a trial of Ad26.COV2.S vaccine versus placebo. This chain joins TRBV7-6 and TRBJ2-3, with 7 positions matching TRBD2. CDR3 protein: CASSLGASGGTDTQYF. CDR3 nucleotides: TGTGCCAGCAGCTTAGGGGCTAGCGGAGGCACAGATACGCAGTATTTT.